The 29 T cell receptor beta chains below all came from one sample that was sequenced in a study of CD8 T cells in ankylosing spondylitis. TCRdb reanalysed the 5' RACE reads using MiXCR and keeps one entry per CDR3 protein. The table records just over 300,000 distinct CDR3 sequences, 20% of them present only once. Source material: blood, either unsorted or a sorted T cell fraction (not recorded which). Source of these receptors: a female donor with ankylosing spondylitis or in good health (not recorded which).

The rearrangement joins TRBV7-2 to TRBJ2-7, with D hard to call. Germline V lookup: CDR1 SGHTA, CDR2 FQGNSA. Deletions cut 5 bases from V and 2 bases from J, with 13 bases between. This CDR3 has 14 residues. In DNA form, the CDR3 reads TGTGCCAGCAGCCATAGACTGGTGACCTACGAGCAGTACTTC. Translating it yields CASSHRLVTYEQYF.

V is TRBV6-4 and J is TRBJ2-1; perhaps TRBD1 as D (5 bases). This CDR3 has 14 residues. Germline CDR1 and CDR2: MRHNA and SNTAGT. V was trimmed by 4 bases and J by 5 bases, leaving 12 bases between them. CDR3 in amino acids: CASSAEGADNEQFF. The CDR3 DNA reads as TGTGCCAGCAGTGCCGAAGGGGCCGACAATGAGCAGTTCTTC.

This clonotype has more than one count but fewer than ten. The V and J genes are TRBV7-2 and TRBJ2-7, with D tentatively TRBD1 (6 bases). The CDR3 extends over 15 amino acids. Germline lookup yields CDR1 SGHTA and CDR2 FQGNSA. Trimming removed 5 bases at V and 0 bases at J, with 14 bases between. Written as DNA, the CDR3 is TGTGCCAGCAGCGCCCCCGACAGGAGCTCCTACGAGCAGTACTTC. Protein: CASSAPDRSSYEQYF.

The chain joins TRBV18 to TRBJ2-1; 9 bases are a match to TRBD2. The germline V gene has CDR1 KGHSH and CDR2 LQKENI. Trimming removed 5 bases from V and 7 bases from J; junction bases left unmatched: 9. There are 15 residues in the CDR3. The CDR3 sequence: CASSSQYTSGNEQFF. CDR3 in DNA: TGTGCCAGCTCATCTCAATATACTAGCGGGAATGAGCAGTTCTTC.

This clonotype was counted only a few times. The rearrangement uses TRBV30 and TRBJ1-1; D unclear. The CDR3 has 11 amino acids. Trimming removed 1 base from V and 8 bases from J, with 8 bases in between. Germline lookup yields CDR1 GTSNPN and CDR2 SVGIG (reference sequence). In DNA form, the CDR3 reads TGTGCCTGGAGTGCCTACCCAGAAGCTTTCTTT. It codes for CAWSAYPEAFF.

The CDR3 DNA sequence: TGTGCCAGCAGTTTTGGCAGATCCTTCACCGGGGAGCTGTTTTTT. Protein sequence: CASSFGRSFTGELFF. V and J are TRBV12-3 or TRBV12-4 and TRBJ2-2; D gene unclear. This CDR3 contains 15 residues. V was clipped by 3 bases and J by 4 bases, with 12 bases between them.

This clonotype was observed at least ten times. The J gene is TRBJ2-4, the V gene TRBV5-1, with D maybe TRBD1 (7 bases). V lost 0 bases and J lost 7, with 17 bases in between. The CDR3 totals 16 residues. Germline V gives CDR1 SGHRS, CDR2 YFSETQ. CDR3 sequence reads: CASSLVVGGRGNIQYF. CDR3 coding DNA: TGCGCCAGCAGCTTGGTGGTAGGGGGCCGGGGGAACATTCAGTACTTC. Complete variable domain (other parts from reference TRBV5-1 and TRBJ2-4): KAGVTQTPRYLIKTRGQQVTLSCSPISGHRSVSWYQQTPGQGLQFLFEYFSETQRNKGNFPGRFSGRQFSNSRSEMNVSTLELGDSALYLCASSLVVGGRGNIQYFGAGTRLSVL.

This rearrangement joins TRBV7-2 to TRBJ2-5, with TRBD2 as a possible D gene (6 bases). This CDR3 spans 14 amino acids. Germline loops: CDR1 SGHTA, CDR2 FQGNSA. V was trimmed by 5 bases and J by 9 bases, leaving 19 bases between them. The CDR3 DNA follows: TGTGCCAGCAGCCCGCCTAAGGGGCGGGGCGCCCAGTACTTC. This gives the protein CASSPPKGRGAQYF.

This clonotype turned up a few times. The CDR3 coding sequence is TGTGCCAGCAGCACAGGGTTGGGTTCACCCCTCCACTTT. This translates into CASSTGLGSPLHF. This rearrangement joins TRBV2 to TRBJ1-6; tentative D call: TRBD1 (6 bases). Germline V lookup: CDR1 SNHLY, CDR2 FYNNEI. V was trimmed by 6 bases and J by 9 bases, leaving 12 bases between them. CDR3 length: 13 residues.

This clonotype was seen a handful of times. The V call is TRBV12-3 or TRBV12-4, the J call TRBJ1-1; D is uncertain. This CDR3 contains 15 residues. Trimming pared 5 bases from V and 0 bases from J, leaving 13 bases between. CDR3 protein: CASSRRRVMNTEAFF. The CDR3 DNA is TGTGCCAGCAGTAGGCGGCGGGTGATGAACACTGAAGCTTTCTTT.

The rearrangement uses TRBV14 and TRBJ2-3; D ambiguous. Trimming removed 6 bases from V and 7 bases from J, with 11 bases in between. In germline, CDR1 is SGHDN, CDR2 FVKESK. The CDR3 runs 12 residues. Here the CDR3 DNA reads TGTGCCAGCAGTCGTAGTAGATATACGCAGTATTTT. Translating gives CASSRSRYTQYF.

The CDR3 DNA is TGTGCCAGCAGCGATAATGTAGGGACCACTGAAGCTTTCTTT. Amino acids: CASSDNVGTTEAFF. This rearrangement joins TRBV3-1 to TRBJ1-1; D possibly corresponds to TRBD1 (5 bases). V lost 5 bases and J 4 bases, leaving 14 bases between the germline ends. Germline CDR1 LGHDT, CDR2 YNNKEL (reference sequence). This CDR3 is built from 14 residues.

The chain combines TRBV7-2 with TRBJ2-1; the match to TRBD2 covers 10 bases. The CDR3 has 20 amino acids. The trim removed 0 bases at V and 0 bases at J, leaving 11 bases unmatched. CDR1 and CDR2 (germline): SGHTA, FQGNSA. In DNA form, the CDR3 reads TGTGCCAGCAGCTTAGCGCCTAGCGGGGGCGTCCCGAGCTCCTACAATGAGCAGTTCTTC. As protein: CASSLAPSGGVPSSYNEQFF. Using reference TRBV7-2 and TRBJ2-1 for the parts outside the CDR3, the full variable domain is GAGVSQSPSNKVTEKGKDVELRCDPISGHTALYWYRQSLGQGLEFLIYFQGNSAPDKSGLPSDRFSAERTGGSVSTLTIQRTQQEDSAVYLCASSLAPSGGVPSSYNEQFFGPGTRLTVL.

J is TRBJ2-7 and V is TRBV6-2 or TRBV6-3; D is unresolved. The CDR3 is 14 residues long. V was shortened by 6 bases and J by 0 bases, with 12 bases between the two germline ends. Germline lookup yields CDR1 MNHEY and CDR2 SVGEGT. The CDR3 nucleotides read TGTGCCAGCAGGCAAGACTTACTCTCCTACGAGCAGTACTTC. Protein product: CASRQDLLSYEQYF.

This chain connects TRBV2 to TRBJ2-5, with 9 bases fitting TRBD1. V shed 4 bases, J shed 7 bases, and the junction held 13 bases outside the gene matches. This CDR3 spans 16 amino acids. Germline V CDR1 and CDR2: SNHLY, FYNNEI. The CDR3 loop reads CASSGPIDRGIVTQYF. CDR3 coding DNA: TGTGCCAGCAGTGGCCCCATTGACAGGGGGATAGTGACCCAGTACTTC.

In this sample, this clonotype turned up many times. The chain combines TRBV6-2 or TRBV6-3 with TRBJ2-7, with unresolved D. CDR3 size: 15 residues. Trimming cost V 2 bases and J 4 bases, with 15 bases left between them. Germline CDR1 and CDR2: MNHEY and SVGEGT. CDR3 protein: CASSYSLAAPYEQYF. CDR3 nucleotides: TGTGCCAGCAGTTACAGCTTGGCGGCCCCGTACGAGCAGTACTTC.

The rearrangement uses TRBV20-1 and TRBJ2-7, with 9 positions matching TRBD1. CDR3 length equals 15 residues. Germline assignment: CDR1 DFQATT and CDR2 SNEGSKA (reference sequence). J lost 4 bases, V lost 0 bases, and 7 bases had no gene match. The CDR3 nucleotides read TGCAGTGCTAGAGATTTGGGACAGGGTGGGTACGAGCAGTACTTC. It translates to CSARDLGQGGYEQYF.

This clonotype was observed a few times. The chain joins TRBV4-3 to TRBJ2-3; D remains unclear. CDR1 LGHNA and CDR2 YSLEER come from the germline V gene. The CDR3 is 14 amino acids. Trimming removed 2 bases at V and 0 bases at J, with 6 bases between. The CDR3 DNA follows: TGCGCCAGCAGCCAAAGTGATAGCACAGATACGCAGTATTTT. This sequence encodes CASSQSDSTDTQYF.

This clonotype was observed at least ten times. The chain recombines TRBV10-3 with TRBJ2-2; D is unresolved. CDR3 length: 17 residues. Per germline, CDR1 ENHRY and CDR2 SYGVKD. Trimming cost V 3 bases and J 0 bases, with 14 bases left between them. CDR3 in amino acids: CAISEGDNYANTGELFF. CDR3 bases: TGTGCCATCAGTGAAGGTGACAATTACGCGAACACCGGGGAGCTGTTTTTT.

This clonotype was observed a handful of times. The V call is TRBV7-2, the J call TRBJ2-2, with 9 bases identical to TRBD1. The V segment lost 3 bases and the J segment 1 base; nucleotides outside the gene matches: 3. This CDR3 is 16 amino acids long. The germline V gene has CDR1 SGHTA and CDR2 FQGNSA. CDR3 sequence reads: CASSLGQGGNTGELFF. The CDR3 nucleotides read TGTGCCAGCAGCTTGGGACAGGGTGGGAACACCGGGGAGCTGTTTTTT.

For the CDR3, the DNA is TGTGCCTGGAGTGTATCGGGGGATAAACAGTTCTTC. It specifies CAWSVSGDKQFF. The rearrangement uses TRBV30 and TRBJ2-1; tentative D call: TRBD2 (6 bases). Germline V gene data show CDR1 as GTSNPN and CDR2 as SVGIG (reference sequence). This CDR3 region has 12 residues. Trimming took off 0 bases at V and 13 bases at J, with 13 bases between the two ends.

The chain couples TRBV15 to TRBJ2-5; D gene uncertain. Germline V gene data show CDR1 as LNHNV and CDR2 as YYDKDF (reference sequence). The CDR3 covers 16 residues. V was cut by 0 bases and J by 5 bases, with 16 bases left in between. The CDR3, as DNA: TGTGCCACCAGCAGAGAAATTCGGCTAGAAAAGGAGACCCAGTACTTC. Protein sequence: CATSREIRLEKETQYF.

The chain is built from TRBV12-3 or TRBV12-4 and TRBJ2-7; 7 bases are shared with TRBD2. The CDR3 totals 14 residues. The J segment lost 7 bases and the V segment lost 5 bases, leaving 11 bases of the junction unmatched. The DNA of the CDR3 is TGTGCCAGCAGTCTGGGGGGGACGGTGGGGGAGCAGTACTTC. Translation gives CASSLGGTVGEQYF.

Only one count was recorded for this clonotype. The chain joins TRBV4-3 to TRBJ2-5; TRBD2 aligns across 7 bases. V shed 3 bases, J shed 2 bases, and the junction held 6 bases outside the gene matches. Per germline, CDR1 LGHNA and CDR2 YSLEER. This CDR3 has 15 residues. CDR3 nucleotide sequence: TGCGCCAGCAGCCAGGGGGGGACCGGACAAGAGACCCAGTACTTC. Amino acids: CASSQGGTGQETQYF.

The chain employs TRBV20-1 and TRBJ2-7; no clear D. This CDR3 is built from 12 residues. Trimming cost V 4 bases and J 2 bases, with 9 bases left between them. In germline, CDR1 is DFQATT, CDR2 SNEGSKA (reference sequence). In DNA, the CDR3 is TGCAGTGCTATGCAGGACCCCTACGAGCAGTACTTC. Amino acid sequence: CSAMQDPYEQYF.

CDR3 residues: CASSRDSNSYEQYF. Here the CDR3 DNA reads TGTGCCAGCAGCCGGGACTCCAACTCCTACGAGCAGTACTTC. J is TRBJ2-7 and V is TRBV5-4; D may be TRBD2 (6 bases). The V end was cut by 4 bases, the J end by 0 bases, with 11 bases between. The CDR3 extends over 14 amino acids. Germline V gene data show CDR1 as SGHNT and CDR2 as YYREEE (reference sequence).

The V call is TRBV7-3, the J call TRBJ2-7, with D perhaps matching TRBD1 (6 bases). Germline-derived CDR1 and CDR2 are SGHTA and FQGTGA. Trimming removed 5 bases from V and 3 bases from J, with 14 bases in between. This CDR3 spans 14 amino acids. The CDR3 nucleotides are TGTGCCAGCAGCCCAACCGGACAGAACTACGAGCAGTACTTC. Amino acid sequence: CASSPTGQNYEQYF.

In its sample, this clonotype was seen many times. This chain links TRBV28 with TRBJ2-1; tentatively, D is TRBD1 (5 bases). Trimming removed 10 bases at V and 0 bases at J, with 16 bases between. The germline CDR1 and CDR2 sequences are MDHEN and SYDVKM. The CDR3 runs to 15 residues. As DNA, the CDR3 is TGTGCCACCCAGGGTACTGGGGCCTCCTACAATGAGCAGTTCTTC. This translates into CATQGTGASYNEQFF. The full variable domain, its missing parts supplied by reference TRBV28 and TRBJ2-1, is DVKVTQSSRYLVKRTGEKVFLECVQDMDHENMFWYRQDPGLGLRLIYFSYDVKMKEKGDIPEGYSVSREKKERFSLILESASTNQTSMYLCATQGTGASYNEQFFGPGTRLTVL.

This clonotype has just a few counts. The chain is built from TRBV10-3 and TRBJ1-6; tentatively, D is TRBD1 (5 bases). In germline, CDR1 is ENHRY, CDR2 SYGVKD. CDR3 length: 15 amino acids. Trimming removed 1 base from V and 7 bases from J, with 11 bases in between. The CDR3 nucleotides are TGTGCCATCAGTGAGTTCCGGGACGGAAATTCACCCCTCCACTTT. Translating it yields CAISEFRDGNSPLHF.